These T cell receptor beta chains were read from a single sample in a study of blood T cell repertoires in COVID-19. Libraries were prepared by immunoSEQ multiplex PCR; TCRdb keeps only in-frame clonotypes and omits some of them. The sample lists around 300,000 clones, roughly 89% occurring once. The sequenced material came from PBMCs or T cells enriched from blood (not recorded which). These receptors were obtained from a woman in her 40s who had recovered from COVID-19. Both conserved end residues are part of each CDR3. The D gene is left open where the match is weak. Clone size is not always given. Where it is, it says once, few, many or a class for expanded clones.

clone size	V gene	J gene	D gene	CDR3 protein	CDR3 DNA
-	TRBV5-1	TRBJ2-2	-	CASRSWQANTGELFF	TGCGCCAGCAGATCGTGGCAGGCGAACACCGGGGAGCTGTTTTTT
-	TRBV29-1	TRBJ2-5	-	CSVIERGETQYF	TGCAGCGTGATCGAGCGTGGAGAGACCCAGTACTTC
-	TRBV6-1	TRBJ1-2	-	CASSESEGNYGYTF	TGTGCCAGCAGTGAATCTGAGGGCAACTATGGCTACACCTTC
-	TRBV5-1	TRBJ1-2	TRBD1	CASSLLQGMGGYTF	TGCGCCAGCAGCTTACTACAGGGGATGGGTGGCTACACCTTC
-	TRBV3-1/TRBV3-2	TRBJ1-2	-	CASSQDAGTAYGYTF	TGTGCCAGCAGCCAAGATGCGGGCACAGCCTATGGCTACACCTTC
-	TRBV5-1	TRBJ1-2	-	CASSFLEGAGYGYTF	TGCGCCAGCAGCTTCTTGGAAGGGGCAGGCTATGGCTACACCTTC
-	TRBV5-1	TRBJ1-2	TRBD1	CASSITGTGGGYTF	TGCGCCAGCAGCATAACCGGGACAGGAGGTGGCTACACCTTC
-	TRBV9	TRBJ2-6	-	CASSVDPQGRAHSGANVLTF	TGTGCCAGCAGCGTAGATCCCCAGGGCAGGGCCCACTCTGGGGCCAACGTCCTGACTTTC
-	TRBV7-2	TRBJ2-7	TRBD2	CASSPGTNLLSYEQYF	TGTGCCAGCAGCCCCGGGACTAACCTCCTCTCCTACGAGCAGTACTTC
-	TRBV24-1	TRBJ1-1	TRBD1	CATSDPTGGNTEAFF	TGTGCCACCAGTGATCCGACAGGGGGCAACACTGAAGCTTTCTTT
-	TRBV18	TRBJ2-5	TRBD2	CASSRPGSGGETQYF	TGTGCCAGCTCCCGCCCGGGGTCGGGGGGAGAGACCCAGTACTTC
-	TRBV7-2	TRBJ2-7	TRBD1	CASTKSGTDSYEQYF	TGTGCCAGCACCAAGTCCGGGACAGATTCCTACGAGCAGTACTTC
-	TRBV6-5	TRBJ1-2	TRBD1	CASRTGGTANYGYTF	TGTGCCAGCAGGACAGGGGGCACAGCTAACTATGGCTACACCTTC
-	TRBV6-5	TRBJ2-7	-	CASSPTDSEQYF	TGTGCCAGCAGCCCAACCGACAGCGAGCAGTACTTC
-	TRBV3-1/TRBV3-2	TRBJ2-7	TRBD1	CASSRPGTGSYEQYF	TGTGCCAGCAGCCGACCGGGGACAGGGTCCTACGAGCAGTACTTC
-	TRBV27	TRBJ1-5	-	CASSLPQDAYSNQPQHF	TGTGCCAGCAGTTTACCACAGGACGCTTATAGCAATCAGCCCCAGCATTTT
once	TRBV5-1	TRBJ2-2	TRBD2	CASSLMGLAGGGTGELFF	TGCGCCAGCAGCTTGATGGGACTAGCGGGAGGAGGGACCGGGGAGCTGTTTTTT
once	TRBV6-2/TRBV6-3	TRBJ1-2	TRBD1	CASSHPRGESYGYTF	TGTGCCAGCAGCCACCCCAGGGGGGAAAGCTATGGCTACACCTTC
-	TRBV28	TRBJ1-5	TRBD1	CASRGDRGQPQHF	TGTGCCAGCAGGGGGGACAGGGGCCAGCCCCAGCATTTT
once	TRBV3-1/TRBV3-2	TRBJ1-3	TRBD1	CASSLVTGAGNTIYF	TGTGCCAGCAGCCTGGTAACAGGGGCTGGAAACACCATATATTTT